Shown below are 6 T cell receptor beta chains from a single sample sequenced in a study of blood T cell repertoires in COVID-19 (dated by TCRdb to the early 2020s). Library preparation used the immunoSEQ multiplex PCR assay. What TCRdb holds here is the immuneACCESS table cut down to in-frame rearrangements. Part of the clones is not present; checked against another copy, under half of the missing clones reflect an unresolved V gene, and the others are unexplained. The sample table shows around 300,000 clones, and around 90% are seen once. The ten largest clonotypes hold around 5% of the sample. Sequenced: PBMCs or T cells enriched from blood (not recorded which). The receptors originated from a man aged 25-45 years who had recovered from COVID-19.

The V and J genes are TRBV10-3 and TRBJ2-7, with D uncertain. With 2 bases removed from V and 3 bases from J, the gap between germline ends came to 5 bases. Per germline, CDR1 ENHRY and CDR2 SYGVKD. The CDR3 has 12 residues. The CDR3 DNA sequence: TGTGCCATCAGTGAGACAGTCTACGAGCAGTACTTC. It specifies CAISETVYEQYF.

The V call is TRBV30, the J call TRBJ1-3; 9 bases match TRBD1. The CDR3 covers 12 residues. Germline CDR1 is GTSNPN and CDR2 is SVGIG (reference sequence). The CDR3 is CARQGAGNTIYF. In DNA form, the CDR3 reads TGTGCTCGACAGGGGGCTGGAAACACCATATATTTT.

This clone was found many times. This chain uses TRBV6-6 with TRBJ2-7, with a possible D match to TRBD2 (5 bases). CDR1 and CDR2 (germline): MNHNY, SVGAGI (reference sequence). V dropped 4 bases and J dropped 5 bases, with 15 bases sitting between them. There are 14 residues in the CDR3. This CDR3 reads CASSFTTEGDEQYF. CDR3 sequence (DNA): TGTGCCAGCAGTTTCACAACTGAGGGAGACGAGCAGTACTTC.

The chain uses TRBV28 and TRBJ2-1, with 10 bases lining up with TRBD1. This CDR3 comprises 15 residues. CDR1 MDHEN and CDR2 SYDVKM come from the germline V gene. Trimming removed 2 bases from V and 10 bases from J; junction bases left unmatched: 8. The CDR3 sequence: CASSLRDRGPPEQFF. CDR3 nucleotides: TGTGCCAGCAGTTTACGGGACAGGGGTCCCCCCGAGCAGTTCTTC.

V is TRBV28 and J is TRBJ1-1; 8 nucleotides match TRBD1. CDR3 length equals 14 residues. CDR1 and CDR2 from the germline V gene are MDHEN and SYDVKM. With V trimmed by 7 bases and J by 7 bases, 11 bases remained unmatched. As DNA, the CDR3 is TGTGCCAGCATCGGGGACAGGCTCAACGGTGAAGCTTTCTTT. As protein: CASIGDRLNGEAFF.

The chain has TRBV3-1 (or the pseudogene TRBV3-2) and TRBJ1-1, with 7 bases fitting TRBD1. In germline, CDR1 is LGHDT, CDR2 YNNKEL (reference sequence). Trimming at V came to 0 bases and at J to 8 bases, leaving 3 bases not matched to a gene. The CDR3 length is 13 residues. The CDR3 DNA is TGTGCCAGCAGCCAAGACGAGGGGGCCGAAGCTTTCTTT. This codes for CASSQDEGAEAFF.